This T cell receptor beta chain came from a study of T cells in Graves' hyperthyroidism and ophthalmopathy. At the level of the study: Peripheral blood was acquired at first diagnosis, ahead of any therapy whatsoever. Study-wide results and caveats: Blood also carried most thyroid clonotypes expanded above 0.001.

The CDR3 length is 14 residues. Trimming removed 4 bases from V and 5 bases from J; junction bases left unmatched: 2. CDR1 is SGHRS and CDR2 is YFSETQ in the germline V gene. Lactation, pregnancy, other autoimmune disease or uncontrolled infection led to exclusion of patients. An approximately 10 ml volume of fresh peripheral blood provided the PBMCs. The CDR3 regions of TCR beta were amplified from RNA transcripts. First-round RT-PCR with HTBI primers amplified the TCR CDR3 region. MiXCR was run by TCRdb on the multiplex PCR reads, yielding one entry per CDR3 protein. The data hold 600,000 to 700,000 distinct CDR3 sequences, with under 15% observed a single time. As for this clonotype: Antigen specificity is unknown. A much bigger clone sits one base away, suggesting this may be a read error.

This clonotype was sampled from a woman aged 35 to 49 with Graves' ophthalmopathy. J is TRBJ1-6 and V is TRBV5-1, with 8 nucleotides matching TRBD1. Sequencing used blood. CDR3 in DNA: TGCGCCAGCAGCCCGGGACAGGATAATTCACCCCTCCACTTT. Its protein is CASSPGQDNSPLHF.